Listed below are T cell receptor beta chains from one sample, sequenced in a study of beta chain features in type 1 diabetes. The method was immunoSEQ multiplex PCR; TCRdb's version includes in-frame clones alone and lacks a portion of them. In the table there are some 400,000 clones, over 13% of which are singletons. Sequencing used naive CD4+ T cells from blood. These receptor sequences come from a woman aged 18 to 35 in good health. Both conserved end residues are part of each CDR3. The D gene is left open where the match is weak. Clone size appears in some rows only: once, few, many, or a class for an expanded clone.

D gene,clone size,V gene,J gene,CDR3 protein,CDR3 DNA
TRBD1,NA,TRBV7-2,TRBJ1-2,CASSFFGGRGQDGYTF,TGTGCCAGCAGCTTTTTTGGGGGAAGGGGGCAGGATGGCTACACCTTC
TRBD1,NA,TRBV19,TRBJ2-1,CASTIGTGAWEQFF,TGTGCCAGTACTATTGGGACAGGGGCCTGGGAGCAGTTCTTC
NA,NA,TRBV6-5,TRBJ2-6,CASSGDSSGANVLTF,TGTGCCAGCAGTGGAGACAGCTCTGGGGCCAACGTCCTGACTTTC
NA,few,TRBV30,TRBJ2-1,CAWSAQGKAYNEQFF,TGTGCCTGGAGTGCCCAGGGCAAGGCCTACAATGAGCAGTTCTTC
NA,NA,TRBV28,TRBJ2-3,CASRRTGGTDTQYF,TGTGCCAGCAGACGGACTGGGGGCACAGATACGCAGTATTTT
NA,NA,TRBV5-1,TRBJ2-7,CASSQAGGQTYEQYF,TGCGCCAGCAGCCAGGCCGGAGGACAGACCTACGAGCAGTACTTC
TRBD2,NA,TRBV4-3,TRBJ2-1,CASSREGKSYNEQFF,TGCGCCAGCAGCAGGGAGGGAAAGTCCTACAATGAGCAGTTCTTC
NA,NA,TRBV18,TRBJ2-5,CASSPSAGAARETQYF,TGTGCCAGCTCACCGTCGGCGGGGGCTGCCCGGGAGACCCAGTACTTC
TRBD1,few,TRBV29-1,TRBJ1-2,CSANPGQGYGYTF,TGCAGCGCAAACCCGGGACAGGGATATGGCTACACCTTC
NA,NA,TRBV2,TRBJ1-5,CATSKDSFNQPQHF,TGTGCCACCAGCAAGGACAGCTTCAATCAGCCCCAGCATTTT
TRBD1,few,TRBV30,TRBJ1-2,CAWSSRDRDYF,TGTGCCTGGAGTAGCCGGGACAGGGACTACTTC
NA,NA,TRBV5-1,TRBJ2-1,CASSLIGQSSYNEQFF,TGCGCCAGCAGCTTGATTGGGCAGAGCTCCTACAATGAGCAGTTCTTC
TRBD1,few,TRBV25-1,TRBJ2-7,CASSDRTGTYEQYF,TGTGCCAGCAGTGATAGGACAGGGACCTACGAGCAGTACTTC
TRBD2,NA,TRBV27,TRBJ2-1,CASSLSKRLAGIGNEQFF,TGTGCCAGCAGTTTATCGAAGAGACTAGCGGGAATAGGAAATGAGCAGTTCTTC
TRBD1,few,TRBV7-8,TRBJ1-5,CASSPWTGYSNQPQHF,TGTGCCAGCAGCCCATGGACAGGGTATAGCAATCAGCCCCAGCATTTT
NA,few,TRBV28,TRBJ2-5,CASSFMAGPQETQYF,TGTGCCAGCAGTTTCATGGCGGGTCCTCAAGAGACCCAGTACTTC
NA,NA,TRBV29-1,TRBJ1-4,CSVVSNEKLFF,TGCAGCGTTGTGAGTAATGAAAAACTGTTTTTT
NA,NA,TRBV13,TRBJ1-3,CASSLLAGAGNTIYF,TGTGCCAGCAGCTTACTAGCAGGGGCTGGAAACACCATATATTTT
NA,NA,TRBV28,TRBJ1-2,CASRTGQLHGYTF,TGTGCCAGCAGAACTGGACAGCTTCATGGCTACACCTTC
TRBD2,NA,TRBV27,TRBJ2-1,CASSLGLYLAGGQDNEQFF,TGTGCCAGCAGTTTAGGTTTGTACTTGGCGGGAGGGCAGGACAATGAGCAGTTCTTC
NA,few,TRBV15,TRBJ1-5,CATSRDKQGWNQPQHF,TGTGCCACCAGCAGAGATAAGCAGGGGTGGAATCAGCCCCAGCATTTT
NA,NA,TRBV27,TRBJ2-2,CASRQGEAGELFF,TGTGCCAGTAGGCAGGGGGAGGCCGGGGAGCTGTTTTTT
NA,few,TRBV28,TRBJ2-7,CASSLQQLSYEQYF,TGTGCCAGCAGTTTACAACAGCTATCCTACGAGCAGTACTTC